The next 10 T cell receptor beta chains were all read from a single sample in a study of T cells in Graves' hyperthyroidism and ophthalmopathy. From RNA transcripts, TCR beta CDR3 regions were amplified. Primed by the HTBI set, a first-round RT-PCR was run on the TCR CDR3. TCRdb recomputed calls from the multiplex PCR reads with MiXCR, one row per CDR3 protein. This table holds just under 750,000 distinct CDR3 sequences, roughly a third found once. Sequencing was done on a sample of blood. The source of these receptors is a middle-aged woman with Graves' hyperthyroidism.

This clonotype was counted many times. V is TRBV4-3 and J is TRBJ1-1; D remains ambiguous. With 0 bases removed from V and 3 bases from J, the gap between germline ends came to 11 bases. The germline gives CDR1 LGHNA, CDR2 YSLEER. The CDR3 length is 15 residues. The CDR3 nucleotides read TGCGCCAGCAGCCAAGATAACGAGGGATACACTGAAGCTTTCTTT. Its protein product is CASSQDNEGYTEAFF.

This clonotype was counted many times. This chain links TRBV6-5 with TRBJ2-7; D is uncertain. Germline assignment: CDR1 MNHEY and CDR2 SVGAGI. Trimming removed 5 bases at V and 6 bases at J, with 11 bases between. This CDR3 region has 12 residues. The CDR3 protein is CASSNGLGEQYF. The CDR3 region has the DNA TGTGCCAGCAGTAACGGCCTAGGCGAGCAGTACTTC.

This clonotype was picked up many times. This chain joins TRBV29-1 and TRBJ1-1; 8 nucleotides align to TRBD1. V lost 3 bases, J lost 3 bases, and 3 bases stayed unmatched. In germline, CDR1 is SQVTM, CDR2 ANQGSEA. The CDR3 is made up of 13 amino acids. The CDR3 loop is CSVETGEDTEAFF. For the CDR3, the DNA is TGCAGCGTTGAGACAGGGGAGGACACTGAAGCTTTCTTT.

J is TRBJ2-5 and V is TRBV19; 10 nucleotides line up with TRBD2. Germline values: CDR1 LNHDA, CDR2 SQIVND (reference sequence). The CDR3 length is 16 residues. With 3 bases clipped from V and 3 bases from J, the junction kept 7 bases outside the gene matches. For the CDR3, the DNA is TGTGCCAGTAGTATCTTCTCACTAGCGGGGAAAGAGACCCAGTACTTC. This encodes CASSIFSLAGKETQYF.

The V gene is TRBV4-3, the J gene TRBJ1-4; D remains ambiguous. V was shortened by 2 bases and J by 13 bases, with 17 bases between the two germline ends. Germline V gene sequence: CDR1 LGHNA, CDR2 YSLEER. CDR3 length equals 14 residues. CDR3 bases: TGCGCCAGCAGCCAAACGCCAAGGAAGCCCTCACTGTTTTTT. Amino acids: CASSQTPRKPSLFF.

The rearrangement links TRBV6-5 to TRBJ2-2, with D unclear. Germline loops: CDR1 MNHEY, CDR2 SVGAGI. The CDR3 has 14 residues. Trimming removed 4 bases from V and 3 bases from J, with 9 bases in between. The CDR3 spells CASSLTLDTGELFF. In DNA, the CDR3 is TGTGCCAGCAGTTTAACCCTAGACACCGGGGAGCTGTTTTTT.

This clonotype has at least ten counts. The chain employs TRBV2 and TRBJ1-5; 11 positions match TRBD1. CDR1 is SNHLY, CDR2 FYNNEI, per germline. The CDR3 loop spans 15 amino acids. V dropped 6 bases and J dropped 5; count of bases not matched to a gene: 6. The CDR3 sequence is CASRGTGGIDQPQHF. CDR3 in DNA: TGTGCCAGCAGAGGGACAGGGGGAATCGATCAGCCCCAGCATTTT. The full variable domain, completed using reference TRBV2 and TRBJ1-5, is EPEVTQTPSHQVTQMGQEVILRCVPISNHLYFYWYRQILGQKVEFLVSFYNNEISEKSEIFDDQFSVERPDGSNFTLKIRSTKLEDSAMYFCASRGTGGIDQPQHFGDGTRLSIL.

This clonotype was detected many times. V usage is TRBV2 and J usage is TRBJ1-2, with D unclear. The CDR3 runs 15 residues. CDR1 and CDR2 from the germline V gene are SNHLY and FYNNEI. Trimming removed 3 bases from V and 0 bases from J, with 11 bases in between. The CDR3 protein is CASSDALLANYGYTF. CDR3 in DNA: TGTGCCAGCAGTGATGCTCTCCTAGCTAACTATGGCTACACCTTC.

V is TRBV11-1 and J is TRBJ2-7; 13 bases match TRBD2. The CDR3 loop spans 12 amino acids. Per the germline V gene, CDR1 is SGHAT and CDR2 is FQDESV (reference sequence). J lost 9 bases, V lost 10 bases, and 6 bases had no gene match. CDR3 sequence reads: CATGTSGNLQYF. CDR3 coding DNA: TGTGCCACAGGGACTAGCGGGAATCTGCAGTACTTC. Full variable domain (missing parts from reference TRBV11-1 and TRBJ2-7): EAEVAQSPRYKITEKSQAVAFWCDPISGHATLYWYRQILGQGPELLVQFQDESVVDDSQLPKDRFSAERLKGVDSTLKIQPAELGDSAMYLCATGTSGNLQYFGPGTRLTVT.

Regarding this clonotype: A read error may explain this, as a much larger clone is one base away. The CDR3 sequence is CASSLRQENTEAFF. The CDR3 nucleotides are TGCGCCAGCAGCTTAAGGCAGGAGAACACTGAAGCTTTCTTT. This chain joins TRBV7-2 and TRBJ1-1, with D hard to call. Germline V CDR1 and CDR2: SGHTA, FQGNSA. CDR3 length: 14 residues.